This TCR beta chain stems from a study of vaccination effects on CD4 cells after COVID-19. Expansion with viral peptide pools was applied to antigen-specific CD4+ T cells by the ViraFEST assay prior to sequencing. Investigators separated out CD4+ T cells once about eleven days of culture had passed. The vaccine given was either BNT162b2 or mRNA-1273, in two doses. Supplemented with around 11 IU/ml IL-2 and 10 ug/ml peptides, 2 million to 2.5 million PBMC per well were kept in culture. Days 3 and 7 were when half the medium was replaced with IL-2 medium. Notes on this clone: Its antigen remains unidentified.

Trimming pared 5 bases from V and 0 bases from J, leaving 25 bases between. CDR1 is LNHDA, CDR2 SQIVND, per germline (reference sequence). The CDR3 sequence is 20 residues long. TCRdb's table, derived via immunoSEQ multiplex PCR, lists solely in-frame clones and lacks some. This table has 20,000 to 25,000 clones, around 70% appearing once. Sequencing used CD4+ T cells from PBMCs cultured with HCoV-NL63 spike peptides, obtained after COVID-19 vaccination. The chain is built from TRBV19 and TRBJ2-2; D uncertain. The origin of this receptor is a human donor who received a COVID-19 vaccine. The CDR3: CASSSFTPLLTNANTGELFF. The CDR3 DNA is TGTGCCAGTAGTTCTTTCACCCCCCTGCTAACCAACGCGAACACCGGGGAGCTGTTTTTT.